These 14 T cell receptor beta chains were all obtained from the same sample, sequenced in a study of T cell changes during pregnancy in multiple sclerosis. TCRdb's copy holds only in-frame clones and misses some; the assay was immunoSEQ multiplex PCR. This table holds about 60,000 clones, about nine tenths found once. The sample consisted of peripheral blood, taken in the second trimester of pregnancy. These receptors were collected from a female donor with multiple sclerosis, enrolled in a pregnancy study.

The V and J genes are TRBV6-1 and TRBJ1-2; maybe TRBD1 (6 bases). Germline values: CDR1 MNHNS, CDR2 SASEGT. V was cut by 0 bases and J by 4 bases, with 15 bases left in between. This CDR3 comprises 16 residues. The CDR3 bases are TGTGCCAGCAGTGAAGCGGGGGGGGCTGAGGGCTATGGCTACACCTTC. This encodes CASSEAGGAEGYGYTF.

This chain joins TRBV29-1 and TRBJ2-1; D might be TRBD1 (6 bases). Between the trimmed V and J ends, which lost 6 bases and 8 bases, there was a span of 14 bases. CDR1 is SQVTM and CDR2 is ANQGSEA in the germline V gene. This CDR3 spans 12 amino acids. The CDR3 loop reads CSVDQGTHEQFF. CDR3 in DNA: TGCAGCGTCGACCAGGGGACGCATGAGCAGTTCTTC.

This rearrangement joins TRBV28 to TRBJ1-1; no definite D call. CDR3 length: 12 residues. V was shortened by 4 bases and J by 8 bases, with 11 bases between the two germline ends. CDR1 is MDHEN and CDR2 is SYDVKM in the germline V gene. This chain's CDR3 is CASSSQSHEAFF. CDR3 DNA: TGTGCCAGCAGTTCACAGTCTCACGAAGCTTTCTTT.

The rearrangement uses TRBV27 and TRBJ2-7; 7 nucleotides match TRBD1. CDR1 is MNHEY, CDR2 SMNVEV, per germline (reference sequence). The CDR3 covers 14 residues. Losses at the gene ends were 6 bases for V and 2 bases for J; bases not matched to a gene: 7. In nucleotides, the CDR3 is TGTGCCAGCAGCCTAAGTCAGGGGGCCTACGAGCAGTACTTC. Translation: CASSLSQGAYEQYF.

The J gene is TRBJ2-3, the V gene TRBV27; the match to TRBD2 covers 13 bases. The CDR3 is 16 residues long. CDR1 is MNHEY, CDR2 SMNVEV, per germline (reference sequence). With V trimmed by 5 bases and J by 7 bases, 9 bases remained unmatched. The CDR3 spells CASSPRTSGGRHTQYF. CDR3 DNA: TGTGCCAGCAGTCCTAGGACTAGCGGGGGCAGGCATACGCAGTATTTT.

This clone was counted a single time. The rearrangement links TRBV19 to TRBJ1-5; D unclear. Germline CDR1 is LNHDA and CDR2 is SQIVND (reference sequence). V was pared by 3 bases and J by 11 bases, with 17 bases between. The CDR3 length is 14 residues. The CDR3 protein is CASSIGNDPGAQHF. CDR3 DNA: TGTGCCAGTAGTATCGGTAATGACCCCGGGGCCCAGCATTTT. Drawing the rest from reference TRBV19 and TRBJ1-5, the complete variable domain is DGGITQSPKYLFRKEGQNVTLSCEQNLNHDAMYWYRQDPGQGLRLIYYSQIVNDFQKGDIAEGYSVSREKKESFPLTVTSAQKNPTAFYLCASSIGNDPGAQHFGDGTRLSIL.

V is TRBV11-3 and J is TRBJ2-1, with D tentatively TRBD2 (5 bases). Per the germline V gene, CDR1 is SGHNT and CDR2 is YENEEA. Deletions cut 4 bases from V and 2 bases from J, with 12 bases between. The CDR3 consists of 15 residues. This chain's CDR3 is CASSSTSGAYNEQFF. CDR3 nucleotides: TGTGCCAGCAGCTCAACTAGTGGCGCCTACAATGAGCAGTTCTTC. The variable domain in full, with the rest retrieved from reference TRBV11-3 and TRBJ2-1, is EAGVVQSPRYKIIEKKQPVAFWCNPISGHNTLYWYLQNLGQGPELLIRYENEEAVDDSQLPKDRFSAERLKGVDSTLKIQPAELGDSAVYLCASSSTSGAYNEQFFGPGTRLTVL.

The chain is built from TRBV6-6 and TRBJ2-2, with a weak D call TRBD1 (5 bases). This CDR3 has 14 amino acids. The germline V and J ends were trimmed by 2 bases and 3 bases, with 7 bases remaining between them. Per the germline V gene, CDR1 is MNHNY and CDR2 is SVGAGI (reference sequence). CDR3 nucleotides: TGTGCCAGCAGTTACGACAGACACACCGGGGAGCTGTTTTTT. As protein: CASSYDRHTGELFF.

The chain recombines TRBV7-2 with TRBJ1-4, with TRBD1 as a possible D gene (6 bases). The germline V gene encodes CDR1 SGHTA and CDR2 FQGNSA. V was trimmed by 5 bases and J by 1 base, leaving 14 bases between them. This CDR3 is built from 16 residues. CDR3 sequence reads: CASSPKGGVTNEKLFF. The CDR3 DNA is TGTGCCAGCAGCCCAAAAGGGGGGGTAACTAATGAAAAACTGTTTTTT. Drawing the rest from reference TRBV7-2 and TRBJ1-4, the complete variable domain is GAGVSQSPSNKVTEKGKDVELRCDPISGHTALYWYRQSLGQGLEFLIYFQGNSAPDKSGLPSDRFSAERTGGSVSTLTIQRTQQEDSAVYLCASSPKGGVTNEKLFFGSGTQLSVL.

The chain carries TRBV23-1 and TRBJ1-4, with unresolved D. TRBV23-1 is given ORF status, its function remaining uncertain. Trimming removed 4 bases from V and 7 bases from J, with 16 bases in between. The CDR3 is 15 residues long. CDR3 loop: CASSPGGGGGEKLFF. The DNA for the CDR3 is TGCGCCAGCAGTCCCGGAGGCGGAGGTGGTGAAAAACTGTTTTTT.

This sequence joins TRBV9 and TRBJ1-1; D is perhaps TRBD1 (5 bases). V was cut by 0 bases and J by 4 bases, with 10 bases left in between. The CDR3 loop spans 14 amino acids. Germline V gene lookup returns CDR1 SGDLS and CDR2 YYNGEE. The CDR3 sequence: CASSVGRGLTEAFF. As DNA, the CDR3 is TGTGCCAGCAGCGTAGGAAGGGGACTCACTGAAGCTTTCTTT.

CDR3 in amino acids: CASSAGQGVDSPLHF. The CDR3 nucleotides are TGTGCCAGCAGCGCGGGACAGGGTGTAGATTCACCCCTCCACTTT. The J gene is TRBJ1-6, the V gene TRBV7-9; TRBD1 matches at 9 bases. Trimming removed 5 bases from V and 8 bases from J; junction bases left unmatched: 7. The CDR3 runs to 15 residues. CDR1 is SEHNR, CDR2 FQNEAQ, per germline (reference sequence).

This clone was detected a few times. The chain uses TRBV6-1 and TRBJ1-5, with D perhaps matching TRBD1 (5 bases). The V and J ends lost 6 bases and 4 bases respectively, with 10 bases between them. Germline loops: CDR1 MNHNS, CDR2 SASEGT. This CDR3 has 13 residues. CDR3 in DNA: TGTGCCAGCAGGGACATGACTAATCAGCCCCAGCATTTT. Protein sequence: CASRDMTNQPQHF.

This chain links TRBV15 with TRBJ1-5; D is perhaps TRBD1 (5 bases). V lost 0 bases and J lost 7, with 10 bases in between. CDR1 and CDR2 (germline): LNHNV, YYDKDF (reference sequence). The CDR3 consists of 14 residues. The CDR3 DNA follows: TGTGCCACCAGCAGAGACAGGGTTGGGCAGCCCCAGCATTTT. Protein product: CATSRDRVGQPQHF.